The 3 T cell receptor beta chains reported below all come from one sample, sequenced in a study of blood T cells in healthy people across ages (dated by TCRdb to between 2014 and 2016). The library came from 5' RACE. Instrument used: Illumina HiSeq 2500. A second PCR of roughly 7 to 11 cycles was performed with a sample-barcoded 5' primer and a J-beta primer mix. Clones were called with MiXCR by TCRdb after fastp trimmed the public reads at Q25, and only in-frame beta chains were retained. Records with the same CDR3 protein are collapsed into one entry carrying the most frequent genes and DNA. Here the sample has about 810,000 distinct CDR3 sequences; around 36% occur a single time. Of the sample, 10% to 15% falls within the top ten clones. Sequences were obtained from blood. The receptor set was obtained from a man aged 18 to 30 in good health.

This clonotype has only one observation. The rearrangement uses TRBV14 and TRBJ2-1, with D possibly matching TRBD2 (6 bases). This CDR3 contains 21 residues. Looked up from germline, CDR1 is SGHDN and CDR2 is FVKESK. The V end was cut by 0 bases, the J end by 0 bases, with 24 bases between. CDR3 amino acids: CASSQEVGRRSGGSSYNEQFF. The DNA for the CDR3 is TGTGCCAGCAGCCAAGAAGTTGGACGGCGCAGTGGGGGGAGCTCCTACAATGAGCAGTTCTTC.

This clonotype has more than one count but fewer than ten. This chain links TRBV20-1 with TRBJ2-3, with TRBD2 as a possible D gene (6 bases). CDR1 and CDR2 (germline): DFQATT, SNEGSKA (reference sequence). This CDR3 is 13 amino acids long. With 5 bases removed from V and 3 bases from J, the gap between germline ends came to 12 bases. The CDR3 reads CSAGGLGTDTQYF. For the CDR3, the DNA is TGCAGTGCTGGAGGGCTTGGTACAGATACGCAGTATTTT.

Note on this clonotype: A read error may be the cause here, since a much bigger clone is one base away. This chain uses TRBV7-3 with TRBJ2-1; TRBD1 is a possible D gene (6 bases). CDR3 length: 14 residues. Trimming removed 5 bases from V and 2 bases from J, with 10 bases in between. CDR1 and CDR2 from the germline V gene are SGHTA and FQGTGA. For the CDR3, the DNA is TGTGCCAGCAGCGCGGACAGTACCTACAATGAGCAGTTCTTC. It encodes CASSADSTYNEQFF.